One and the same sample provided the 31 T cell receptor beta chains below, sequenced in a study of STAT3 mutations in large granular lymphocyte leukemia. Findings and caveats of the study: Every T-cell large granular lymphocyte leukemia patient had at least one immunodominant TCR beta clonotype.

Generated by immunoSEQ multiplex PCR, the TCRdb table keeps only in-frame clones and is missing some. The sample holds 8,500 to 11,000 clones, nearly 90% seen once. What these receptors recognize is not known. The source material was peripheral blood mononuclear cells. The receptors derive from a man aged 55 to 70 with T-cell large granular lymphocyte leukemia. Some clones in this sample may be carry-over from other donors' samples.

The chain links TRBV7-2 to TRBJ2-2, with D possibly TRBD1 on 6 matching bases. The V gene's germline CDR1 is SGHTA and CDR2 FQGNSA. This CDR3 is 19 amino acids long. Trimming pared 1 base from V and 10 bases from J, leaving 28 bases between. CDR3 in amino acids: CASSLGTTPFGDNLEELFF. The CDR3 nucleotides read TGTGCCAGCAGCTTAGGGACAACCCCTTTCGGGGACAACCTTGAGGAGCTGTTTTTT.

The rearrangement uses TRBV28 and TRBJ2-7; no reliable D call. Germline V gene data show CDR1 as MDHEN and CDR2 as SYDVKM. The CDR3 runs 11 residues. V was clipped by 5 bases and J by 3 bases, with 5 bases between them. CDR3 sequence reads: CASSVGYEQYF. Written as DNA, the CDR3 is TGTGCCAGCAGTGTGGGCTACGAGCAGTACTTC.

This chain links TRBV7-2 with TRBJ2-7; D uncertain. CDR1 SGHTA and CDR2 FQGNSA come from the germline V gene. V lost 4 bases and J lost 2, with 12 bases in between. The CDR3 has 14 amino acids. CDR3 in DNA: TGTGCCAGCAGCTCCGGGCCAGCCGCCTACGAGCAGTACTTC. Residues: CASSSGPAAYEQYF.

DNA of the CDR3: TGCGCCAGCAGCCAATCTAGCGGGATGGGACACGAGCAGTACTTC. Amino acid sequence: CASSQSSGMGHEQYF. J is TRBJ2-7 and V is TRBV4-3; the match to TRBD2 covers 9 bases. The V segment lost 2 bases and the J segment 5 bases; nucleotides outside the gene matches: 7. The CDR3 runs to 15 residues. Germline V gene sequence: CDR1 LGHNA, CDR2 YSLEER.

The gene calls are TRBV5-1 and TRBJ1-5; perhaps TRBD1 as D (5 bases). Germline lookup yields CDR1 SGHRS and CDR2 YFSETQ. Trimming pared 4 bases from V and 7 bases from J, leaving 12 bases between. The CDR3 covers 13 residues. As DNA, the CDR3 is TGCGCCAGCAGCCCAGAGCAGGGCCAGCCCCAGCATTTT. Translated, it gives CASSPEQGQPQHF.

This chain links TRBV7-8 with TRBJ2-7; 9 positions match TRBD1. This CDR3 region has 14 residues. Trimming at V came to 5 bases and at J to 4 bases, leaving 6 bases not matched to a gene. Germline CDR1 reads SGHVS; CDR2 reads FQNEAQ. CDR3 in DNA: TGTGCCAGCAGCGTGGGACAGGGTTTTTACGAGCAGTACTTC. It is translated as CASSVGQGFYEQYF.

The J gene is TRBJ2-2, the V gene TRBV9; maybe TRBD1 (5 bases). There are 14 residues in the CDR3. Trimming removed 0 bases from V and 7 bases from J, with 10 bases in between. CDR1 and CDR2 (germline): SGDLS, YYNGEE. CDR3 bases: TGTGCCAGCAGCGTAGGCAGGGTGAACGGGGAGCTGTTTTTT. Protein: CASSVGRVNGELFF. The entire variable domain, with the rest obtained from reference TRBV9 and TRBJ2-2, is as follows: DSGVTQTPKHLITATGQRVTLRCSPRSGDLSVYWYQQSLDQGLQFLIQYYNGEERAKGNILERFSAQQFPDLHSELNLSSLELGDSALYFCASSVGRVNGELFFGEGSRLTVL.

The chain couples TRBV28 to TRBJ2-7; D is unresolved. Per germline, CDR1 MDHEN and CDR2 SYDVKM. The germline V and J ends were trimmed by 7 bases and 0 bases, with 7 bases remaining between them. The CDR3 is made up of 12 amino acids. CDR3 region: CASTRNSYEQYF. Written as DNA, the CDR3 is TGTGCCAGCACCAGGAACTCCTACGAGCAGTACTTC. The full variable domain, its missing parts supplied by reference TRBV28 and TRBJ2-7, is DVKVTQSSRYLVKRTGEKVFLECVQDMDHENMFWYRQDPGLGLRLIYFSYDVKMKEKGDIPEGYSVSREKKERFSLILESASTNQTSMYLCASTRNSYEQYFGPGTRLTVT.

This clone appeared once. This sequence joins TRBV6-1 and TRBJ2-5, with 10 bases aligning to TRBD2. This CDR3 has 17 residues. Per germline, CDR1 MNHNS and CDR2 SASEGT. Trimming removed 2 bases from V and 4 bases from J; junction bases left unmatched: 10. The CDR3 DNA sequence: TGTGCCAGCAGTGAATTAGGGGCTAGCGGGAGTAGAGAGACCCAGTACTTC. Translation gives CASSELGASGSRETQYF.

This rearrangement joins TRBV18 to TRBJ1-5; D remains unclear. This CDR3 is built from 13 residues. Germline V CDR1 and CDR2: KGHSH, LQKENI. V lost 5 bases and J 0 bases, leaving 5 bases between the germline ends. The CDR3 spells CASSANSNQPQHF. The CDR3 region has the DNA TGTGCCAGCTCAGCAAATAGCAATCAGCCCCAGCATTTT.

The chain links TRBV30 to TRBJ1-3, with D uncertain. CDR1 is GTSNPN and CDR2 is SVGIG in the germline V gene (reference sequence). The CDR3 is 14 amino acids. The V end lost 5 bases, the J end lost 0 bases, and 11 bases lay between the germline ends. This CDR3 reads CAWDRRSSGNTIYF. Here the CDR3 DNA reads TGTGCCTGGGATCGACGGTCCTCTGGAAACACCATATATTTT. The entire variable domain, with the rest obtained from reference TRBV30 and TRBJ1-3, is as follows: SQTIHQWPATLVQPVGSPLSLECTVEGTSNPNLYWYRQAAGRGLQLLFYSVGIGQISSEVPQNLSASRPQDRQFILSSKKLLLSDSGFYLCAWDRRSSGNTIYFGEGSWLTVV.

The chain links TRBV27 to TRBJ2-6; the D is unclear. The CDR3 has 14 amino acids. The germline CDR1 and CDR2 sequences are MNHEY and SMNVEV (reference sequence). Trimming pared 2 bases from V and 3 bases from J, leaving 5 bases between. The CDR3 DNA sequence: TGTGCCAGCAGTTTAGGGCGTGGGGCCAACGTCCTGACTTTC. This encodes CASSLGRGANVLTF. The variable domain in full, with the rest retrieved from reference TRBV27 and TRBJ2-6, is EAQVTQNPRYLITVTGKKLTVTCSQNMNHEYMSWYRQDPGLGLRQIYYSMNVEVTDKGDVPEGYKVSRKEKRNFPLILESPSPNQTSLYFCASSLGRGANVLTFGAGSRLTVL.

V usage is TRBV14 and J usage is TRBJ2-7; D is undetermined. The CDR3 runs to 17 residues. Looked up from germline, CDR1 is SGHDN and CDR2 is FVKESK. V lost 1 base and J lost 3, with 19 bases in between. The CDR3 coding sequence is TGTGCCAGCAGCCAAGCAACTGGGCAGCGACCCCTCTACGAGCAGTACTTC. It encodes CASSQATGQRPLYEQYF. The variable domain in full, with the rest retrieved from reference TRBV14 and TRBJ2-7, is EAGVTQFPSHSVIEKGQTVTLRCDPISGHDNLYWYRRVMGKEIKFLLHFVKESKQDESGMPNNRFLAERTGGTYSTLKVQPAELEDSGVYFCASSQATGQRPLYEQYFGPGTRLTVT.

The V call is TRBV7-2, the J call TRBJ1-1; weak D call: TRBD1 (6 bases). V was cut by 1 base and J by 1 base, with 7 bases left in between. Germline V lookup: CDR1 SGHTA, CDR2 FQGNSA. CDR3 size: 14 residues. CDR3 loop: CASSLGGQNTEAFF. The CDR3 nucleotides are TGTGCCAGCAGCTTAGGGGGACAGAACACTGAAGCTTTCTTT.

The chain recombines TRBV5-1 with TRBJ2-1; D not certain. Trimming took off 4 bases at V and 7 bases at J, with 9 bases between the two ends. The CDR3 has 12 amino acids. Germline CDR1 is SGHRS and CDR2 is YFSETQ. DNA of the CDR3: TGCGCCAGCAGCCCCCCTGCGAATGAGCAGTTCTTC. Its protein product is CASSPPANEQFF.

The CDR3 spells CASSPRVDRNNEQFF. CDR3 nucleotide sequence: TGTGCCAGCAGCCCAAGGGTAGACAGAAACAATGAGCAGTTCTTC. This chain connects TRBV7-9 to TRBJ2-1; D perhaps matches TRBD1 (5 bases). Germline V gives CDR1 SEHNR, CDR2 FQNEAQ (reference sequence). The V end lost 5 bases, the J end lost 5 bases, and 16 bases lay between the germline ends. The CDR3 is 15 residues long.

The V call is TRBV14, the J call TRBJ2-2, with D possibly called TRBD1 or TRBD2 (6 bases each). V was clipped by 0 bases and J by 7 bases, with 18 bases between them. Germline V gene sequence: CDR1 SGHDN, CDR2 FVKESK. The CDR3 length is 17 residues. Written as DNA, the CDR3 is TGTGCCAGCAGCCAAGATCTCCCGGGGGCCATGGGCGGGGAGCTGTTTTTT. Encoded protein: CASSQDLPGAMGGELFF.

The J gene is TRBJ2-1, the V gene TRBV11-2; 9 bases line up with TRBD2. Germline-derived CDR1 and CDR2 are SGHAT and FQNNGV. The CDR3 runs to 15 residues. Trimming took 1 base from V and 4 from J; bases not matched to a gene: 2. The CDR3 protein is CASSLGSGSYNEQFF. The DNA of the CDR3 is TGTGCCAGCAGCTTAGGTAGCGGGAGTTACAATGAGCAGTTCTTC.

This chain uses TRBV7-6 with TRBJ2-5; D is uncertain. The V gene's germline CDR1 is SGHVS and CDR2 FNYEAQ. Trimming left V 5 bases short and J 5 bases short, with 21 bases between. CDR3 length: 16 residues. CDR3 sequence: CASSLLLGSQAETQYF. The CDR3 coding sequence is TGTGCCAGCAGCCTCCTACTGGGAAGCCAGGCTGAGACCCAGTACTTC.

CDR3 bases: TGTGCCAGCAGCCAAGATAAGGGGGGGTCCTACAATGAGCAGTTCTTC. It translates to CASSQDKGGSYNEQFF. The chain recombines TRBV4-2 with TRBJ2-1, with a weak D call TRBD2 (7 bases). V was trimmed by 0 bases and J by 1 base, leaving 10 bases between them. Germline lookup yields CDR1 LGHNA and CDR2 YNFKEQ. CDR3 length equals 16 residues.

V usage is TRBV27 and J usage is TRBJ2-3, with a tentative D call TRBD1 (8 bases). The V and J ends lost 3 bases and 8 bases respectively, with 18 bases between them. Germline V gene lookup returns CDR1 MNHEY and CDR2 SMNVEV (reference sequence). The CDR3 runs 15 residues. This CDR3 is CASSFLDREGSTQYF. The CDR3 coding sequence is TGTGCCAGCAGTTTCCTGGACAGGGAGGGTAGTACGCAGTATTTT.

This sequence joins TRBV5-6 and TRBJ2-3; TRBD2 matches at 9 bases. The CDR3 loop spans 17 amino acids. Germline V gene data show CDR1 as SGHDT and CDR2 as YYEEEE. Trimming removed 4 bases from V and 3 bases from J; junction bases left unmatched: 12. Here the CDR3 DNA reads TGTGCCAGCAGCGGGTTTAGCGGGAGAGGGGGAACAGATACGCAGTATTTT. As protein: CASSGFSGRGGTDTQYF.

The chain carries TRBV5-1 and TRBJ2-7; 7 bases map to TRBD2. V gave up 0 bases and J gave up 1 base; unmatched junction bases: 10. CDR1 and CDR2 from the germline V gene are SGHRS and YFSETQ. CDR3 length: 17 residues. The CDR3 loop is CASSLDPPGEGSYEQYF. CDR3 coding DNA: TGCGCCAGCAGCTTGGACCCCCCGGGGGAGGGGTCCTACGAGCAGTACTTC.

The chain carries TRBV29-1 and TRBJ1-1; a weak D match, TRBD1 (6 bases). Trimming cost V 3 bases and J 4 bases, with 21 bases left between them. This CDR3 contains 16 residues. Germline V gene data show CDR1 as SQVTM and CDR2 as ANQGSEA. In nucleotides, the CDR3 is TGCAGCGTTGAGAGGGTGGGGGGCGATCGGGGCACTGAAGCTTTCTTT. Its protein product is CSVERVGGDRGTEAFF.

Only a few counts were recorded for this clone. V gene TRBV19 combines with J gene TRBJ2-7; TRBD1 matches 11 bases. From germline, CDR1 is LNHDA and CDR2 SQIVND (reference sequence). V lost 4 bases, J lost 1 base, and 3 bases stayed unmatched. The CDR3 has 15 residues. The CDR3 nucleotides read TGTGCCAGTAGTACCGGGACAGGGGGATCCTACGAGCAGTACTTC. Its translation: CASSTGTGGSYEQYF. The whole variable domain, filled in from reference TRBV19 and TRBJ2-7, reads DGGITQSPKYLFRKEGQNVTLSCEQNLNHDAMYWYRQDPGQGLRLIYYSQIVNDFQKGDIAEGYSVSREKKESFPLTVTSAQKNPTAFYLCASSTGTGGSYEQYFGPGTRLTVT.

The sample holds one count of this clone. The genes are TRBV7-2 and TRBJ2-2; D not certain. The germline V and J ends were trimmed by 1 base and 4 bases, with 13 bases remaining between them. This CDR3 has 16 amino acids. Germline V gene sequence: CDR1 SGHTA, CDR2 FQGNSA. The CDR3 region has the DNA TGTGCCAGCAGCTTAGTCGGCGCATCGCGCACCGGGGAGCTGTTTTTT. It translates to CASSLVGASRTGELFF.

The V call is TRBV7-9, the J call TRBJ2-1; D is unresolved. CDR3 length equals 18 residues. Deletions cut 5 bases from V and 4 bases from J, with 24 bases between. The germline gives CDR1 SEHNR, CDR2 FQNEAQ (reference sequence). This CDR3 reads CASSPFNDAGGTYNEQFF. The CDR3 DNA follows: TGTGCCAGCAGCCCATTTAACGATGCAGGCGGAACGTACAATGAGCAGTTCTTC.

This sequence joins TRBV7-3 and TRBJ2-6, with D perhaps TRBD1 or TRBD2 (5 bases each). Trimming pared 5 bases from V and 0 bases from J, leaving 11 bases between. From germline, CDR1 is SGHTA and CDR2 FQGTGA. This CDR3 is built from 16 residues. The CDR3 sequence: CASSPGPPSGANVLTF. The DNA for the CDR3 is TGTGCCAGCAGCCCGGGACCCCCCTCTGGGGCCAACGTCCTGACTTTC.

This clone was seen a handful of times. This rearrangement joins TRBV19 to TRBJ2-1; 10 bases are a match to TRBD2. The CDR3 is 15 residues long. The V and J ends lost 7 bases and 2 bases, in that order; junction bases with no gene match: 5. Germline CDR1 LNHDA, CDR2 SQIVND (reference sequence). This CDR3 is CASMASGGTYNEQFF. CDR3 coding DNA: TGTGCCAGTATGGCTAGCGGGGGAACCTACAATGAGCAGTTCTTC.

The chain carries TRBV13 and TRBJ2-7; D tentatively fits TRBD1 or TRBD2 (5 bases each). Germline CDR1 PRHDT, CDR2 FYEKMQ (reference sequence). V shed 5 bases and J shed 4 bases, with 12 bases lying between them. The CDR3 covers 13 residues. In DNA form, the CDR3 reads TGTGCCAGCAGCCCACTGAGGGGTTACGAGCAGTACTTC. It translates to CASSPLRGYEQYF.

V usage is TRBV4-3 and J usage is TRBJ2-6, with TRBD2 identical over 8 bases. The CDR3 is 16 residues long. V shed 3 bases and J 2 bases; nucleotides not matched to a gene: 3. Germline-derived CDR1 and CDR2 are LGHNA and YSLEER. In nucleotides, the CDR3 is TGCGCCAGCAGCCACGGGGGGGGAGCTGGGGCCAACGTCCTGACTTTC. Amino acids: CASSHGGGAGANVLTF.